The 2 T cell receptor beta chains below were found in one sample sequenced in a study of cytomegalovirus exposure and HLA in healthy donors. This PCR relied on a set of 60 Vbeta primers and 13 Jbeta primers. Here immunoSEQ multiplex PCR was the method, and the copy in TCRdb shows in-frame clones only, minus some. The data hold about 80,000 clones, with approximately 61% observed a single time. Sequencing was done on a sample of PBMCs. These TCRs come from a woman aged 45-60 years in good health and CMV-seropositive.

V gene TRBV2 combines with J gene TRBJ2-5; TRBD2 is a possible D gene (6 bases). CDR3 length: 16 residues. Germline V CDR1 and CDR2: SNHLY, FYNNEI. The V end was cut by 3 bases, the J end by 6 bases, with 20 bases between. The CDR3 sequence: CASSDGAGSDWKTQYF. CDR3 DNA: TGTGCCAGCAGTGACGGAGCGGGTAGTGATTGGAAGACCCAGTACTTC.

This rearrangement joins TRBV6-5 to TRBJ2-1; 8 positions match TRBD2. Germline CDR1 reads MNHEY; CDR2 reads SVGAGI. This CDR3 is built from 13 residues. The junction had 3 bases not matched to a gene; V was cut back by 2 bases and J by 9 bases. The CDR3 reads CASSYQAGAEQFF. The CDR3 DNA reads as TGTGCCAGCAGTTACCAAGCGGGGGCTGAGCAGTTCTTC.